This T cell receptor (beta chain) was profiled in a study of blood T cell repertoires in COVID-19. Study-level background: COVID-19 samples, acute and convalescent, were from the United States, Italy and Spain. T cells, B-cell-depleted T cells, or PBMCs provided the cDNA or gDNA that served as material.

Participant reports of clinical history set cohort assignment. The authors' processing: Estimation of nucleated cell counts was performed using reference gene primer amplification. Produced via immunoSEQ multiplex PCR; TCRdb's table is partial and in-frame only. V and J calls and clone size come straight from that table; D and trimming were deduced from the DNA. Among some 300,000 clones, roughly 91% were seen once, and the ten largest hold less than 3%. From germline, CDR1 is SNHLY and CDR2 FYNNEI. Deletions cut 7 bases from V and 3 bases from J, with 13 bases between. This CDR3 is 15 amino acids long.

The chain couples TRBV2 to TRBJ2-6; tentative D call: TRBD2 (6 bases). The sequenced material came from PBMCs or T cells enriched from blood (not recorded which). The receptor was isolated from a woman aged 45-65 years who had been exposed to COVID-19. In nucleotides, the CDR3 is TGTGCCAGCACTCCGGGGGAGGTTGGGGCCAACGTCCTGACTTTC. It is translated as CASTPGEVGANVLTF.